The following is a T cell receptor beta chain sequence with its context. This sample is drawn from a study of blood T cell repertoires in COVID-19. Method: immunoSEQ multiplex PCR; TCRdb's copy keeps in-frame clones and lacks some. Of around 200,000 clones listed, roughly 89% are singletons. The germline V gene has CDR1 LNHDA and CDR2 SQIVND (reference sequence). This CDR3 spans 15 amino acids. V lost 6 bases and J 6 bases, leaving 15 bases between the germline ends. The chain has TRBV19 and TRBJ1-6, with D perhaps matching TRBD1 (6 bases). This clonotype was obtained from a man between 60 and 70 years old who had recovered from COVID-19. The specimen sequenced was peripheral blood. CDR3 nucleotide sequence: TGTGCCAGTAGCACAGGGAAGGCGTCTAATTCACCCCTCCACTTT. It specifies CASSTGKASNSPLHF.